The subject of this entry is one T cell receptor (beta chain). The antigen remains unidentified. This CDR3 is built from 15 residues. Trimming removed 2 bases from V and 5 bases from J; junction bases left unmatched: 6. Amplification of TCR alpha and beta CDR3 regions from RNA used iRepertoire nested multiplex PCR. TCRdb recomputed calls from the multiplex PCR reads with MiXCR, one row per CDR3 protein. The sample carries around 100,000 distinct CDR3 sequences, under 30% recorded once. These data belong to a study of glioma-infiltrating T cells. General observations from the study: Very few CDR3 sequences were shared between tissue and blood.

Input material: glioma tissue, nonneoplastic brain tissue, or PBMCs (not recorded which). The rearrangement joins TRBV12-3 or TRBV12-4 to TRBJ2-3, with 8 bases identical to TRBD2. The receptor comes from a human donor with low-grade glioma or glioblastoma, undergoing nonglioma brain surgery, or in good health (not recorded which). The CDR3 DNA reads TGTGCCAGCAGTTTATCGGGGGGGGCGCGAGATACGCAGTATTTT. Encoded protein: CASSLSGGARDTQYF.